This is a list of T cell receptor beta chains from one sample in a study of control samples from healthy donors and cancer patients. Profiling relied on immunoSEQ multiplex PCR, and the TCRdb table lists in-frame clones only, not all of them. This repertoire shows some 120,000 clones, about nine tenths found once; its top ten account for about 2.5%. Sample: blood. These receptors all stem from a man aged 18 to 30 in good health. The CDR3 runs from the conserved cysteine through the conserved F or W. Fields, in order: V gene, D gene, clone size, J gene, CDR3 length, CDR3 DNA, CDR3 protein. D genes are given only for firm matches. Clone size is shown for a subset of rows, as once, few, many or a class of expanded clone.

v_gene: TRBV9
d_gene: -
abundance: once
j_gene: TRBJ1-1
len: 14
CDR3nt: TGTGCCAGCAGCGCCTCCATTCTGGCCACTGAAGCTTTCTTT
CDR3aa: CASSASILATEAFF

v_gene: TRBV19
d_gene: -
abundance: -
j_gene: TRBJ1-4
len: 16
CDR3nt: TGTGCCAGTAGTGCAACAGGGTTGGCAACTAATGAAAAACTGTTTTTT
CDR3aa: CASSATGLATNEKLFF

v_gene: TRBV2
d_gene: TRBD1
abundance: -
j_gene: TRBJ1-3
len: 14
CDR3nt: TGTGCCAGCAGACAGGGGGCTTCTGGAAACACCATATATTTT
CDR3aa: CASRQGASGNTIYF

v_gene: TRBV6-5
d_gene: -
abundance: -
j_gene: TRBJ1-2
len: 14
CDR3nt: TGTGCCAGCAGCTCCGGGAGGGGGGAGGAAAGCTACACCTTC
CDR3aa: CASSSGRGEESYTF

v_gene: TRBV3-1/TRBV3-2
d_gene: -
abundance: -
j_gene: TRBJ2-1
len: 16
CDR3nt: TGTGCCAGCAGCCAAGATCAGGAGAACTCCTACAATGAGCAGTTCTTC
CDR3aa: CASSQDQENSYNEQFF

v_gene: TRBV10-2
d_gene: TRBD1
abundance: -
j_gene: TRBJ1-1
len: 13
CDR3nt: TGCGCCAGCGTTGGACAGGGACGCACTGAAGCTTTCTTT
CDR3aa: CASVGQGRTEAFF

v_gene: TRBV11-1
d_gene: -
abundance: once
j_gene: TRBJ1-4
len: 15
CDR3nt: TGTGCCAGCAGCTCGCAGGCGGCGCCTAATGAAAAACTGTTTTTT
CDR3aa: CASSSQAAPNEKLFF

v_gene: TRBV2
d_gene: TRBD2
abundance: -
j_gene: TRBJ2-5
len: 15
CDR3nt: TGTGCCACCCGGGTTAGCGGGGCCCTTCAAGAGACCCAGTACTTC
CDR3aa: CATRVSGALQETQYF

v_gene: TRBV5-6
d_gene: -
abundance: -
j_gene: TRBJ1-1
len: 14
CDR3nt: TGTGCCAGCAGCTTGAGCAGACAGTACACTGAAGCTTTCTTT
CDR3aa: CASSLSRQYTEAFF

v_gene: TRBV10-1
d_gene: -
abundance: -
j_gene: TRBJ2-5
len: 13
CDR3nt: TGCGCCAGCAGTGGACAGCCCCAAGAGACCCAGTACTTC
CDR3aa: CASSGQPQETQYF

v_gene: TRBV9
d_gene: -
abundance: -
j_gene: TRBJ1-1
len: 14
CDR3nt: TGTGCCAGCAGTAAGGGGGGGCTCGGCACTGAAGCTTTCTTT
CDR3aa: CASSKGGLGTEAFF

v_gene: TRBV6-5
d_gene: TRBD2
abundance: -
j_gene: TRBJ2-1
len: 15
CDR3nt: TGTGCCAGCAGGGCAGGGCGGGGGTTCTACAATGAGCAGTTCTTC
CDR3aa: CASRAGRGFYNEQFF

v_gene: TRBV3-1/TRBV3-2
d_gene: -
abundance: -
j_gene: TRBJ2-5
len: 14
CDR3nt: TGTGCCAGCAGCCAAGGAGGGCCGGGAGAGACCCAGTACTTC
CDR3aa: CASSQGGPGETQYF

v_gene: TRBV7-3
d_gene: TRBD2
abundance: -
j_gene: TRBJ2-1
len: 12
CDR3nt: TGTGCCAGCAGCAAGCGGGGAGGAGAGCAGTTCTTC
CDR3aa: CASSKRGGEQFF

v_gene: TRBV7-2
d_gene: TRBD1
abundance: -
j_gene: TRBJ2-2
len: 15
CDR3nt: TGTGCCAGCAGCAGGGGGACAGGGAACACCGGGGAGCTGTTTTTT
CDR3aa: CASSRGTGNTGELFF

v_gene: TRBV29-1
d_gene: -
abundance: -
j_gene: TRBJ1-3
len: 16
CDR3nt: TGCAGCGTCCTCACTGTGGTCCCTAACTCTGGAAACACCATATATTTT
CDR3aa: CSVLTVVPNSGNTIYF

v_gene: TRBV6-5
d_gene: -
abundance: -
j_gene: TRBJ1-4
len: 14
CDR3nt: TGTGCCAGCAGGGGGCCCAGCGTTTATGAAAAACTGTTTTTT
CDR3aa: CASRGPSVYEKLFF

v_gene: TRBV7-9
d_gene: TRBD1
abundance: -
j_gene: TRBJ1-6
len: 15
CDR3nt: TGTGCCAGCAGCGGCCAGGGGGCGGGTAATTCACCCCTCCACTTT
CDR3aa: CASSGQGAGNSPLHF

v_gene: TRBV7-9
d_gene: -
abundance: -
j_gene: TRBJ2-2
len: 15
CDR3nt: TGTGCCAGCAGTCAACAGGGGAGGAGCACCGGGGAGCTGTTTTTT
CDR3aa: CASSQQGRSTGELFF

v_gene: TRBV19
d_gene: -
abundance: -
j_gene: TRBJ2-7
len: 14
CDR3nt: TGTGCCAGTACTCCAGGGTGGGGTTCCTACGGGCAGTACTTC
CDR3aa: CASTPGWGSYGQYF

v_gene: TRBV28
d_gene: TRBD1
abundance: -
j_gene: TRBJ2-7
len: 16
CDR3nt: TGTGCCAGCATCCAAAGGTTTCAGGGGGCTTGGTGCGAGCAGTACTTC
CDR3aa: CASIQRFQGAWCEQYF

v_gene: TRBV5-6
d_gene: TRBD1
abundance: -
j_gene: TRBJ1-6
len: 16
CDR3nt: TGTGCCAGCAGCCCGACAGGGGGCGGAAGGGGTTCACCCCTCCACTTT
CDR3aa: CASSPTGGGRGSPLHF

v_gene: TRBV5-1
d_gene: -
abundance: -
j_gene: TRBJ2-5
len: 12
CDR3nt: TGCGCCAGCAGCGACAATCAAGAGACCCAGTACTTC
CDR3aa: CASSDNQETQYF

v_gene: TRBV6-5
d_gene: -
abundance: -
j_gene: TRBJ2-5
len: 14
CDR3nt: TGTGCCAGCAGTCAGCAGGCGGCGCGGGAGACCCAGTACTTC
CDR3aa: CASSQQAARETQYF

v_gene: TRBV11-3
d_gene: -
abundance: -
j_gene: TRBJ1-1
len: 13
CDR3nt: TGTGCCAGCAGCTTAGCGGCCAGGGGTGAAGCTTTCTTT
CDR3aa: CASSLAARGEAFF

v_gene: TRBV20-1
d_gene: -
abundance: once
j_gene: TRBJ1-1
len: 11
CDR3nt: TGCAGTGGTAGGGAGGACACTGAAGCTTTCTTT
CDR3aa: CSGREDTEAFF

v_gene: TRBV15
d_gene: TRBD1
abundance: -
j_gene: TRBJ1-1
len: 16
CDR3nt: TGTGCCACCAGCGGCATGGAAACAGGGGTGAACACTGAAGCTTTCTTT
CDR3aa: CATSGMETGVNTEAFF

v_gene: TRBV19
d_gene: TRBD2
abundance: -
j_gene: TRBJ2-1
len: 15
CDR3nt: TGTGCCAGTAGCTGGACTAGCGGGACCAGAGGTGAGCAGTTCTTC
CDR3aa: CASSWTSGTRGEQFF

v_gene: TRBV19
d_gene: -
abundance: -
j_gene: TRBJ1-3
len: 17
CDR3nt: TGTGCCAGCAACATACCAGGGGATTCTTACTCTGGAAACACCATATATTTT
CDR3aa: CASNIPGDSYSGNTIYF

v_gene: TRBV28
d_gene: TRBD1
abundance: -
j_gene: TRBJ2-7
len: 15
CDR3nt: TGTGCCAGCAGTGTGCATCAGGGGGCGGTCGACGAGCAGTACTTC
CDR3aa: CASSVHQGAVDEQYF

v_gene: TRBV3-1/TRBV3-2
d_gene: -
abundance: -
j_gene: TRBJ2-3
len: 14
CDR3nt: TGTGCCAGCAGCCAAGGGGTTATGGCAGATACGCAGTATTTT
CDR3aa: CASSQGVMADTQYF